This T cell receptor (beta chain) comes out of a study of blood T cell repertoires in COVID-19. Study-level information: Collection of acute and convalescent COVID-19 samples took place in the United States, Italy and Spain.

Germline V CDR1 and CDR2: SGHRS, YFSETQ. V was pared by 0 bases and J by 0 bases, with 7 bases between. There are 15 residues in the CDR3. In the authors' methods: Estimation of nucleated cell counts relied on the amplification of reference gene primers. Generated by immunoSEQ multiplex PCR, the TCRdb table keeps only in-frame clones and is missing some. The V and J calls and the clone size are those of that table, but D and trimming were determined from the DNA. This table has 250,000 or so clones, 90% appearing once. The sequenced sample consisted of peripheral blood. The sequence was obtained from a woman aged 55-70 years with COVID-19, enrolled during active disease. The chain has TRBV5-1 and TRBJ1-5; D is unresolved. CDR3 protein: CASSLGNFSNQPQHF. The DNA of the CDR3 is TGCGCCAGCAGCTTGGGTAACTTTAGCAATCAGCCCCAGCATTTT. Full variable domain (missing parts from reference TRBV5-1 and TRBJ1-5): KAGVTQTPRYLIKTRGQQVTLSCSPISGHRSVSWYQQTPGQGLQFLFEYFSETQRNKGNFPGRFSGRQFSNSRSEMNVSTLELGDSALYLCASSLGNFSNQPQHFGDGTRLSIL.